These 26 T cell receptor beta chains were sequenced from one sample in a study of T cell responses to AZD1222 COVID-19 vaccine. The method was immunoSEQ multiplex PCR; TCRdb's version includes in-frame clones alone and lacks a portion of them. The sample records some 110,000 clones, 86% being singletons. Sequences were derived from peripheral blood, sampled 28 days after the second AZD1222 dose. The receptors originated from an adult who received the AZD1222 COVID-19 vaccine.

This clone was found once. The chain is built from TRBV27 and TRBJ2-1; D unclear. Germline-derived CDR1 and CDR2 are MNHEY and SMNVEV (reference sequence). Trimming took 8 bases from V and 0 from J, leaving 8 bases between them. The CDR3 runs to 13 residues. The CDR3 region is CASSDLSYNEQFF. As DNA, the CDR3 is TGTGCCAGCTCCGACCTCTCCTACAATGAGCAGTTCTTC.

The J gene is TRBJ1-5, the V gene TRBV28, with 9 positions matching TRBD1. There are 15 residues in the CDR3. Germline assignment: CDR1 MDHEN and CDR2 SYDVKM. V lost 10 bases and J lost 6; bases outside the gene matches: 13. The CDR3 DNA reads as TGTGCCACCCGGGGAACAGGGGGCAGTGGTCAGCCCCAGCATTTT. Protein: CATRGTGGSGQPQHF.

This clone was found a few times. The chain couples TRBV19 to TRBJ1-1; unclear D gene. V was clipped by 4 bases and J by 4 bases, with 13 bases between them. Germline V gene lookup returns CDR1 LNHDA and CDR2 SQIVND (reference sequence). CDR3 length equals 14 residues. In nucleotides, the CDR3 is TGTGCCAGTAGTAGCGGGGAATTCATCACTGAAGCTTTCTTT. Its translation: CASSSGEFITEAFF.

In this sample, this clone turned up a few times. This sequence joins TRBV7-9 and TRBJ1-5, with TRBD1 as a possible D gene (5 bases). V lost 5 bases and J lost 3, with 17 bases in between. The CDR3 runs 16 residues. The germline CDR1 and CDR2 sequences are SEHNR and FQNEAQ (reference sequence). The CDR3 bases are TGTGCCAGCAGCCCCGCCTCGGAGGGGCCCAATCAGCCCCAGCATTTT. Translated: CASSPASEGPNQPQHF.

This clone came up once. CDR3 in amino acids: CASSAKTPINTEAFF. CDR3 DNA: TGTGCCAGTAGTGCAAAGACTCCTATCAACACTGAAGCTTTCTTT. The chain couples TRBV19 to TRBJ1-1; D not resolved. Germline V gene data show CDR1 as LNHDA and CDR2 as SQIVND (reference sequence). The CDR3 sequence is 15 residues long. V lost 5 bases to trimming and J lost 2 bases, with 15 bases between them.

This clone has just a few counts. This chain joins TRBV30 and TRBJ2-7; 10 bases align to TRBD1. CDR1 is GTSNPN and CDR2 is SVGIG in the germline V gene (reference sequence). With 3 bases clipped from V and 3 bases from J, the junction kept 5 bases outside the gene matches. This CDR3 is built from 14 residues. Here the CDR3 reads CAWSGDRGFYEQYF. The DNA for the CDR3 is TGTGCCTGGAGCGGGGACAGGGGCTTCTACGAGCAGTACTTC.

This chain joins TRBV19 and TRBJ2-3, with TRBD1 identical over 7 bases. Trimming took 2 bases from V and 5 from J; bases not matched to a gene: 10. Looked up from germline, CDR1 is LNHDA and CDR2 is SQIVND (reference sequence). The CDR3 extends over 16 amino acids. The CDR3 nucleotides read TGTGCCAGTAGTATAAAACAGGGGTTGTCAGGAGATACGCAGTATTTT. It codes for CASSIKQGLSGDTQYF.

The J gene is TRBJ2-3, the V gene TRBV6-5; D unresolved. In germline, CDR1 is MNHEY, CDR2 SVGAGI. Trimming pared 2 bases from V and 1 base from J, leaving 10 bases between. This CDR3 has 15 residues. CDR3 sequence: CASSYEPGGTDTQYF. The CDR3 region has the DNA TGTGCCAGCAGTTACGAACCGGGTGGCACAGATACGCAGTATTTT.

The CDR3 here is CASSWNPDRQQETQYF. Here the CDR3 DNA reads TGTGCCAGCAGCTGGAACCCGGACAGACAGCAAGAGACCCAGTACTTC. The chain couples TRBV5-6 to TRBJ2-5, with a tentative D call TRBD1 (6 bases). Trimming left V 3 bases short and J 2 bases short, with 17 bases between. Looked up from germline, CDR1 is SGHDT and CDR2 is YYEEEE. The CDR3 consists of 16 residues. Complete variable domain (other parts from reference TRBV5-6 and TRBJ2-5): DAGVTQSPTHLIKTRGQQVTLRCSPKSGHDTVSWYQQALGQGPQFIFQYYEEEERQRGNFPDRFSGHQFPNYSSELNVNALLLGDSALYLCASSWNPDRQQETQYFGPGTRLLVL.

The chain has TRBV19 and TRBJ1-4, with D maybe TRBD1 (5 bases). This CDR3 has 15 amino acids. V lost 4 bases to trimming and J lost 7 bases, with 16 bases between them. From germline, CDR1 is LNHDA and CDR2 SQIVND (reference sequence). As DNA, the CDR3 is TGTGCCAGTAGTACCTCGACAGCGGCGGGTGAAAAACTGTTTTTT. Its protein is CASSTSTAAGEKLFF.

This clone was picked up a small number of times. The gene calls are TRBV2 and TRBJ1-5; D is undetermined. CDR3 length equals 15 residues. The V gene's germline CDR1 is SNHLY and CDR2 FYNNEI. Trimming removed 0 bases from V and 0 bases from J, with 6 bases in between. CDR3: CASSEAGYSNQPQHF. In DNA form, the CDR3 reads TGTGCCAGCAGTGAAGCGGGCTATAGCAATCAGCCCCAGCATTTT.

The gene calls are TRBV24-1 and TRBJ2-3, with 9 bases that match TRBD2. The CDR3 is made up of 16 amino acids. Germline lookup yields CDR1 KGHDR and CDR2 SFDVKD. V lost 5 bases to trimming and J lost 3 bases; unmatched junction nucleotides: 8. CDR3 loop: CATSGASGVRTDTQYF. The CDR3 DNA reads TGTGCCACCAGTGGGGCTAGCGGGGTAAGGACAGATACGCAGTATTTT.

The V call is TRBV5-5, the J call TRBJ2-1, with D possibly being TRBD2 (5 bases). Germline CDR1 SGHKS, CDR2 YYEKEE (reference sequence). This CDR3 has 15 amino acids. Between the trimmed V and J ends, which lost 4 bases and 6 bases, there was a span of 17 bases. The CDR3 DNA reads as TGTGCCAGCAGCCATCAGGACTTAGCGTTCAATGAGCAGTTCTTC. Its protein is CASSHQDLAFNEQFF.

This chain joins TRBV30 and TRBJ2-7, with 7 nucleotides matching TRBD2. The CDR3 sequence is 13 residues long. The V gene end was trimmed by 6 bases and the J gene end by 5 bases; junction bases not matched to a gene: 10. Germline V gene lookup returns CDR1 GTSNPN and CDR2 SVGIG (reference sequence). The CDR3 reads CACGGISPDEQYF. The CDR3 region has the DNA TGTGCCTGCGGGGGGATATCACCCGACGAGCAGTACTTC.

Concerning this clone: The same CDR3 is also encoded by other DNA sequences in this sample. This chain connects TRBV2 to TRBJ1-5; no reliable D call. V shed 0 bases and J shed 1 base, with 7 bases lying between them. The CDR3 is 15 amino acids. Germline V CDR1 and CDR2: SNHLY, FYNNEI. For the CDR3, the DNA is TGTGCCAGCAGTGAAGCTGGAGGGAGCAATCAGCCCCAGCATTTT. Protein product: CASSEAGGSNQPQHF.

This sequence joins TRBV10-3 and TRBJ1-2; D possibly corresponds to TRBD1 (5 bases). Trimming pared 4 bases from V and 8 bases from J, leaving 17 bases between. This CDR3 has 14 residues. The V gene's germline CDR1 is ENHRY and CDR2 SYGVKD. The chain's CDR3 is CAISVDPAGQGYTF. DNA for the CDR3: TGTGCCATCAGTGTAGACCCGGCAGGGCAGGGCTACACCTTC.

The rearrangement uses TRBV5-8 and TRBJ2-7; the match to TRBD1 covers 9 bases. With 0 bases clipped from V and 4 bases from J, the junction kept 11 bases outside the gene matches. The CDR3 extends over 17 amino acids. The germline gives CDR1 SGHTS, CDR2 YDEGEE. The CDR3 loop is CASSLGGTGTGLYEQYF. The CDR3, as DNA: TGTGCCAGCAGCTTGGGGGGGACCGGGACAGGGTTATACGAGCAGTACTTC.

About this clone itself: At the DNA level, this CDR3 is encoded by other sequences in the same sample as well. J is TRBJ2-5 and V is TRBV5-1; 10 bases are shared with TRBD2. CDR3 length equals 15 residues. Germline loops: CDR1 SGHRS, CDR2 YFSETQ. V shed 2 bases, J shed 2 bases, and the junction held 3 bases outside the gene matches. The chain's CDR3 is CASSLAGGRQETQYF. The CDR3 bases are TGCGCCAGCAGCTTAGCGGGGGGGCGGCAAGAGACCCAGTACTTC.

This clone showed up just a few times. V and J are TRBV5-6 and TRBJ2-1; D unresolved. The CDR3 length is 17 residues. V was pared by 5 bases and J by 1 base, with 19 bases between. Germline CDR1 and CDR2: SGHDT and YYEEEE. The CDR3 loop reads CASSPLYRTLSYNEQFF. The DNA for the CDR3 is TGTGCCAGCAGTCCCCTTTACCGGACCCTTTCCTACAATGAGCAGTTCTTC.

The chain carries TRBV30 and TRBJ2-7; D call uncertain. The V end lost 0 bases, the J end lost 0 bases, and 12 bases lay between the germline ends. The CDR3 is 15 residues long. Germline lookup yields CDR1 GTSNPN and CDR2 SVGIG (reference sequence). CDR3 in DNA: TGTGCCTGGAGTGTGGGTCCCGACAACTCCTACGAGCAGTACTTC. Translated: CAWSVGPDNSYEQYF.

The chain couples TRBV6-4 to TRBJ1-6; no firm D call. Trimming took 3 bases from V and 7 from J, leaving 13 bases between them. Germline CDR1 reads MRHNA; CDR2 reads SNTAGT. The CDR3 sequence is 15 residues long. The CDR3 DNA reads as TGTGCCAGCAGTGAATCTACGGCAGAAAATTCACCCCTCCACTTT. Translated: CASSESTAENSPLHF.

The chain couples TRBV18 to TRBJ1-1; 8 bases line up with TRBD1. The CDR3 covers 14 residues. The V and J ends lost 3 bases and 4 bases, in that order; junction bases with no gene match: 4. Germline lookup yields CDR1 KGHSH and CDR2 LQKENI. The CDR3 here is CASSPGQGGTEAFF. CDR3 bases: TGTGCCAGCTCACCCGGACAGGGCGGCACTGAAGCTTTCTTT.

The chain has TRBV27 and TRBJ1-1; a weak D match, TRBD1 (5 bases). V was pared by 0 bases and J by 5 bases, with 19 bases between. Per the germline V gene, CDR1 is MNHEY and CDR2 is SMNVEV (reference sequence). CDR3 length equals 17 residues. DNA for the CDR3: TGTGCCAGCAGTTTATCCCTTACCAGAGGGGCGAGGACTGAAGCTTTCTTT. Translation gives CASSLSLTRGARTEAFF.

The chain recombines TRBV19 with TRBJ1-1; TRBD1 might be the D (6 bases). There are 14 residues in the CDR3. The V gene lost 5 bases and the J gene lost 5 bases, with 15 bases spanning the gap. Germline CDR1 and CDR2: LNHDA and SQIVND (reference sequence). CDR3 region: CASSQWDIGTEAFF. For the CDR3, the DNA is TGTGCCAGTAGTCAATGGGACATTGGAACTGAAGCTTTCTTT.

This chain joins TRBV4-1 and TRBJ2-2, with 14 bases lining up with TRBD2. Trimming at V came to 4 bases and at J to 4 bases, leaving 2 bases not matched to a gene. There are 16 residues in the CDR3. Germline assignment: CDR1 MGHRA and CDR2 YSYEKL. This CDR3 reads CASSRGLAGGTGELFF. DNA of the CDR3: TGCGCCAGCAGCCGTGGACTAGCGGGAGGCACCGGGGAGCTGTTTTTT.

The chain employs TRBV7-2 and TRBJ2-2, with TRBD1 matching 9 bases. Germline lookup yields CDR1 SGHTA and CDR2 FQGNSA. V trimming: 5 bases; J trimming: 0 bases; junction bases outside the gene matches: 10. The CDR3 has 18 amino acids. The CDR3 reads CASSTPGQGLSNTGELFF. CDR3 bases: TGTGCCAGCAGCACGCCGGGACAGGGCTTGTCGAACACCGGGGAGCTGTTTTTT.